The T cell receptor beta chain under discussion was sequenced for a study of T cells expressing NK-cell markers. TCRdb re-called the 5' RACE reads and catalogs CDR3 proteins one per entry, DNA excluded. The sample holds about half a million distinct CDR3 sequences. The CDR3 sequence is 15 residues long. Looked up from germline, CDR1 is MNHNS and CDR2 is SASEGT. The sequence came from a woman aged 45-65 years in good health. The sequenced sample was blood T cells: a sorted CD56 or NKG2C T cell subset, CD4+ or CD8+ T cells, or bulk PBMC T cells (not recorded which). The chain is built from TRBV6-1 and TRBJ2-3; the TRBD1 assignment by TCRdb is unverifiable without DNA. This CDR3 reads CASSAQGLGTDTQYF.